A selection of T cell receptor beta chains follows, all from one sample in a study of blood T cell repertoires in COVID-19. Sequencing used immunoSEQ multiplex PCR; TCRdb keeps in-frame clones, though not all of them. The table lists 150,000 to 180,000 clones, around 85% of them singletons. The sequencing sample was made of peripheral blood. The receptor set was obtained from a man in his sixties with COVID-19, enrolled during active disease. The CDR3 runs from the conserved cysteine through the conserved F or W. D genes are given only for firm matches. Size is stated for part of the rows, as once, few or many counts, or as a class when the clone is expanded.

d_gene	v_gene	abundance	len	j_gene	CDR3aa	CDR3nt
TRBD1	TRBV19	.	13	TRBJ1-4	CATRDRLNEKLFF	TGTGCCACCCGGGACAGGCTTAATGAAAAACTGTTTTTT
.	TRBV19	.	14	TRBJ2-7	CASSIGQGFYEQYF	TGTGCCAGTAGTATCGGCCAGGGTTTTTACGAGCAGTACTTC
TRBD1	TRBV7-9	.	15	TRBJ1-5	CASSGQGAWNQPQHF	TGTGCCAGCAGCGGACAGGGGGCTTGGAATCAGCCCCAGCATTTT
TRBD1	TRBV6-5	.	14	TRBJ2-7	CASKRGQGTYEQYF	TGTGCCAGCAAACGGGGACAGGGAACCTACGAGCAGTACTTC
.	TRBV5-3	.	13	TRBJ1-5	CARRQGWDQPQHF	TGTGCCAGAAGACAGGGCTGGGATCAGCCCCAGCATTTT
.	TRBV7-2	.	14	TRBJ2-2	CASSRRGDLGELFF	TGTGCCAGCAGCCGGCGGGGAGATCTGGGGGAGCTGTTTTTT
.	TRBV11-3	.	16	TRBJ2-3	CASSLVPGLSTDTQYF	TGTGCCAGCAGCTTAGTACCGGGATTAAGCACAGATACGCAGTATTTT
.	TRBV15	.	13	TRBJ2-3	CATSRGSSVGQYF	TGTGCCACCAGCAGAGGATCTAGCGTGGGGCAGTATTTT
.	TRBV11-3	few	16	TRBJ1-1	CASSLGGGRGSTEAFF	TGTGCCAGCAGCTTAGGGGGTGGGCGCGGGAGTACTGAAGCTTTCTTT
.	TRBV11-3	.	15	TRBJ2-1	CASSLDRGSYNEQFF	TGTGCCAGCAGCTTAGACAGGGGCTCCTACAATGAGCAGTTCTTC
.	TRBV30	few	13	TRBJ1-5	CAWSVQDHQPQHF	TGTGCCTGGAGTGTACAGGACCATCAGCCCCAGCATTTT
TRBD1	TRBV7-2	.	15	TRBJ2-2	CASSLVAGGIGELFF	TGTGCCAGCAGCTTAGTGGCAGGGGGCATCGGGGAGCTGTTTTTT
.	TRBV5-1	.	16	TRBJ2-2	CASSLGAGANTGELFF	TGCGCCAGCAGCTTGGGTGCGGGGGCCAACACCGGGGAGCTGTTTTTT
.	TRBV25-1	.	16	TRBJ1-1	CASSESTGRGNTEAFF	TGTGCCAGCAGTGAATCGACGGGTAGGGGAAACACTGAAGCTTTCTTT
TRBD1	TRBV7-2	.	14	TRBJ2-2	CASSFDRGAGELFF	TGTGCCAGCAGCTTTGACAGGGGTGCCGGGGAGCTGTTTTTT
TRBD1	TRBV9	.	14	TRBJ1-2	CASSPRGQGSGYTF	TGTGCCAGCAGCCCCAGGGGACAGGGGTCTGGCTACACCTTC
.	TRBV3-1/TRBV3-2	.	15	TRBJ2-3	CASSSGLGLTDTQYF	TGTGCCAGCAGTTCGGGACTTGGCCTTACAGATACGCAGTATTTT
.	TRBV5-1	.	12	TRBJ2-3	CASSLAADTQYF	TGCGCCAGCAGCTTGGCCGCAGATACGCAGTATTTT
.	TRBV6-5	.	13	TRBJ2-7	CASSFSGINEQYF	TGTGCCAGCAGTTTTTCAGGGATTAACGAGCAGTACTTC
.	TRBV28	.	15	TRBJ1-6	CASSLLSSYNSPLHF	TGTGCCAGCAGTTTGCTGAGCTCCTATAATTCACCCCTCCACTTT
.	TRBV19	.	14	TRBJ1-4	CASSRLVRGEKLFF	TGTGCCAGTAGTAGATTGGTGCGGGGTGAAAAACTGTTTTTT
.	TRBV6-2/TRBV6-3	.	14	TRBJ1-2	CASSLPEGIYGYTF	TGTGCCAGCAGCCTACCTGAGGGAATCTATGGCTACACCTTC
TRBD2	TRBV5-1	.	15	TRBJ2-5	CASSRRTSGKETQYF	TGCGCCAGCAGCCGACGGACTAGCGGAAAAGAGACCCAGTACTTC